This TCR beta chain was observed in a study of blood T cell repertoires in COVID-19. Turning to the study itself: The origin of the acute and convalescent COVID-19 samples was the United States, Italy and Spain. PBMCs, B-cell-depleted T cells, or T cells provided the cDNA or gDNA that made up the material.

Authors' methods: Estimates of nucleated cell counts were drawn from the amplification of reference gene primers. The table came from immunoSEQ multiplex PCR; TCRdb's copy has only in-frame clones and leaves some out. That table supplies the V and J calls and clone size; D and trimming were determined from the DNA. The table records some 52,000 clones, roughly nine tenths of them present only once. The V gene end was trimmed by 0 bases and the J gene end by 6 bases; junction bases not matched to a gene: 4. The CDR3 extends over 16 amino acids. The germline V gene has CDR1 LNHNV and CDR2 YYDKDF (reference sequence).

Sequencing was done on a sample of peripheral blood. The receptor was derived from a human donor with active COVID-19. The donor label of this sample is uncertain. The chain recombines TRBV15 with TRBJ2-2; TRBD1 matches 10 bases. CDR3 region: CATSRDRGQGPGELFF. CDR3 bases: TGTGCCACCAGCAGAGATAGGGGACAGGGGCCCGGGGAGCTGTTTTTT.